These 8 T cell receptor beta chains were all obtained from the same sample, sequenced in a study of post-analysis software for immune sequencing data. Whole-study findings and limits: Elevated frequency relative to controls characterized about 5 TRBV segments in patients, TRBV5-6, TRBV5-1 and TRBV20-1 among them.

Prepared TCR beta cDNA libraries contained unique molecular identifiers. TCRdb reanalysed the PCR reads using MiXCR and keeps one entry per CDR3 protein. The sample lists roughly 540,000 distinct CDR3 sequences; 30% to 40% were seen once. No antigen has been identified for these receptors. Sequencing used blood. The receptors were gathered from a girl younger than 18 with multiple sclerosis.

This clonotype was seen a single time. The chain combines TRBV5-1 with TRBJ2-7; D is undetermined. CDR3 size: 13 residues. The V end was cut by 7 bases, the J end by 3 bases, with 14 bases between. Germline V gene data show CDR1 as SGHRS and CDR2 as YFSETQ. CDR3 nucleotides: TGCGCCAGCGGTTCGACTCCCGGCTACGAGCAGTACTTC. Its protein product is CASGSTPGYEQYF.

This clonotype is a singleton in its sample. At one end, the junction sequence differs from germline, possibly due to a read error. This chain uses TRBV10-3 with TRBJ2-3; D unclear. The CDR3 is 15 amino acids. Germline loops: CDR1 ENHRY, CDR2 SYGVKD. The CDR3 bases are TGTACCATCAGGACCTCATCCGGGTTCGGGGATACGCAGTATTTT. It codes for CTIRTSSGFGDTQYF.

This clonotype was seen at least ten times. This chain links TRBV5-1 with TRBJ2-7, with 8 bases aligning to TRBD1. Germline loops: CDR1 SGHRS, CDR2 YFSETQ. V trimming: 2 bases; J trimming: 2 bases; junction bases outside the gene matches: 3. This CDR3 contains 14 residues. DNA of the CDR3: TGCGCCAGCAGCTTCGACAGGGGACCCTACGAGCAGTACTTC. Translation gives CASSFDRGPYEQYF.

The rearrangement links TRBV4-1 to TRBJ1-6, with D perhaps matching TRBD1 (6 bases). The germline gives CDR1 MGHRA, CDR2 YSYEKL. The CDR3 has 16 residues. Trimming took off 3 bases at V and 7 bases at J, with 16 bases between the two ends. CDR3 in DNA: TGCGCCAGCAGCCACCGCGTGGGGGCGTTGAATTCACCCCTCCACTTT. Translated, it gives CASSHRVGALNSPLHF.

This clonotype showed up just a few times. The rearrangement joins TRBV7-2 to TRBJ2-1; 7 bases map to TRBD2. The junction had 9 bases not matched to a gene; V was cut back by 1 base and J by 9 bases. Germline V gene sequence: CDR1 SGHTA, CDR2 FQGNSA. The length of the CDR3 is 15 residues. The CDR3 DNA is TGTGCCAGCAGCTTAGGACTAGCCCGAATGAGTGAGCAGTTCTTC. It specifies CASSLGLARMSEQFF.

This chain joins TRBV20-1 and TRBJ2-3; 11 bases are a match to TRBD2. The CDR3 runs to 16 residues. Germline trimming cut 5 bases from V and 0 bases from J; bases unmatched to any gene: 7. CDR1 and CDR2 (germline): DFQATT, SNEGSKA (reference sequence). The CDR3 nucleotides read TGCAGTGCTTCGACTAGCGGGGTAATAAGCACAGATACGCAGTATTTT. It translates to CSASTSGVISTDTQYF.

This chain's CDR3 is CAISEPGRTYEQYF. Here the CDR3 DNA reads TGTGCCATCAGTGAGCCCGGACGGACCTACGAGCAGTACTTC. The chain links TRBV10-3 to TRBJ2-7, with D unresolved. The CDR3 contains 14 residues. V lost 2 bases and J lost 2, with 10 bases in between. Germline CDR1 reads ENHRY; CDR2 reads SYGVKD.

This rearrangement joins TRBV12-3 or TRBV12-4 to TRBJ1-2; TRBD1 might be the D (6 bases). V dropped 5 bases and J dropped 4 bases, with 23 bases sitting between them. This CDR3 spans 17 amino acids. The CDR3 sequence is CASSRPPQGLVPYGYTF. CDR3 nucleotide sequence: TGTGCCAGCAGTCGACCACCACAGGGTTTGGTGCCCTATGGCTACACCTTC.